Below are 25 T cell receptor beta chains sequenced from a single sample in a study of blood T cell repertoires in COVID-19 (dated by TCRdb to about 2020). The library came from the immunoSEQ multiplex PCR assay. TCRdb carries this immuneACCESS record with in-frame sequences only. Its versions omit some clonotypes, under half of them owing to an unresolved V gene in the studies checked, with the rest unexplained. Recorded for this sample are roughly 50,000 clones; around nine tenths of them occurred a single time. The ten largest clonotypes hold about 13% of the sample. Input material: peripheral blood. The source of these receptors is a woman aged 55-75 years with active COVID-19.

J is TRBJ2-1 and V is TRBV12-3 or TRBV12-4; TRBD1 matches 7 bases. This CDR3 is 12 amino acids long. V gave up 6 bases and J gave up 9 bases; unmatched junction bases: 5. CDR3 residues: CASRETGVEQFF. The CDR3 nucleotides are TGTGCCAGCAGAGAAACAGGGGTTGAGCAGTTCTTC.

This chain joins TRBV24-1 and TRBJ2-5; TRBD1 agrees at 7 bases. Germline CDR1 reads KGHDR; CDR2 reads SFDVKD. CDR3 length: 13 amino acids. With V trimmed by 4 bases and J by 2 bases, 0 bases remained unmatched. The CDR3, as DNA: TGTGCCACCAGTGACAGGGGGCAAGAGACCCAGTACTTC. Amino acids: CATSDRGQETQYF.

As regards this clone: Additional DNA sequences in this sample encode the identical CDR3. V usage is TRBV6-5 and J usage is TRBJ1-1; D might be TRBD1 (6 bases). This CDR3 region has 14 residues. Trimming took off 2 bases at V and 2 bases at J, with 9 bases between the two ends. In germline, CDR1 is MNHEY, CDR2 SVGAGI. The CDR3 DNA reads TGTGCCAGCAGTTACCTACAGGGAAACACTGAAGCTTTCTTT. Amino acid sequence: CASSYLQGNTEAFF.

This clone was detected only once. This rearrangement joins TRBV2 to TRBJ1-1; TRBD1 might be the D (5 bases). This CDR3 has 14 residues. Per the germline V gene, CDR1 is SNHLY and CDR2 is FYNNEI. Trimming shortened V by 6 bases and J by 0 bases, and 11 bases separated the two germline ends. The CDR3 here is CASSRQNVNTEAFF. The CDR3 DNA reads as TGTGCCAGCAGCCGACAGAATGTGAACACTGAAGCTTTCTTT.

The V gene is TRBV6-5, the J gene TRBJ1-2; D perhaps matches TRBD1 (5 bases). The V gene lost 2 bases and the J gene lost 6 bases, with 10 bases spanning the gap. CDR1 and CDR2 (germline): MNHEY, SVGAGI. The CDR3 spans 13 residues. This CDR3 reads CASSYRGGDGYTF. The CDR3 DNA reads as TGTGCCAGCAGTTACCGGGGCGGGGATGGCTACACCTTC.

This sequence joins TRBV10-3 and TRBJ2-7, with a possible D match to TRBD2 (6 bases). CDR1 is ENHRY, CDR2 SYGVKD, per germline. This CDR3 has 13 residues. V dropped 6 bases and J dropped 6 bases, with 15 bases sitting between them. In nucleotides, the CDR3 is TGTGCCATCAGCCGGGAGCTAAACTCCGAGCAGTACTTC. Its protein product is CAISRELNSEQYF.

The DNA of the CDR3 is TGTGCCAGCAGCCAAAGCGGGGGCAATCAGCCCCAGCATTTT. This translates into CASSQSGGNQPQHF. The rearrangement joins TRBV7-3 to TRBJ1-5; D ambiguous. The ends were cut back, 5 bases at V and 2 bases at J, with 10 bases in the middle. CDR1 and CDR2 (germline): SGHTA, FQGTGA. This CDR3 has 14 residues.

This clone was found once. The chain uses TRBV5-4 and TRBJ2-1, with 7 bases matching TRBD1. Germline CDR1 and CDR2: SGHNT and YYREEE (reference sequence). J gave up 2 bases and V 6 bases, and 8 bases lay outside the gene matches. The CDR3 sequence is 15 residues long. CDR3 sequence: CASTSGQSTYNEQFF. The CDR3 nucleotides read TGTGCCAGCACGTCGGGACAGAGTACCTACAATGAGCAGTTCTTC.

The chain carries TRBV7-9 and TRBJ1-1; 7 nucleotides align to TRBD1. Germline V gene data show CDR1 as SEHNR and CDR2 as FQNEAQ (reference sequence). The CDR3 sequence is 15 residues long. Losses at the gene ends were 5 bases for V and 2 bases for J; bases not matched to a gene: 8. The CDR3 loop reads CASSVGQAFNTEAFF. The CDR3 bases are TGTGCCAGCAGCGTAGGACAGGCGTTTAACACTGAAGCTTTCTTT.

CDR3 DNA sequence: TGTGCCAGTAGTGCGAGGGAGGGTTGGAATTCACCCCTCCACTTT. Protein: CASSAREGWNSPLHF. The chain employs TRBV19 and TRBJ1-6; D gene uncertain. Between the trimmed V and J ends, which lost 5 bases and 7 bases, there was a span of 15 bases. The CDR3 extends over 15 amino acids. Germline V gives CDR1 LNHDA, CDR2 SQIVND (reference sequence).

The rearrangement links TRBV15 to TRBJ2-7; 7 bases line up with TRBD2. Germline lookup yields CDR1 LNHNV and CDR2 YYDKDF (reference sequence). The CDR3 has 16 residues. Trimming removed 2 bases from V and 7 bases from J; junction bases left unmatched: 14. The CDR3 loop reads CATSRHWGGQRPEQYF. The CDR3 DNA sequence: TGTGCCACCAGCAGACACTGGGGGGGTCAGCGGCCAGAGCAGTACTTC.

The V and J genes are TRBV29-1 and TRBJ2-3; D is unresolved. The CDR3 runs 11 residues. Germline CDR1 SQVTM, CDR2 ANQGSEA. The V gene lost 6 bases and the J gene lost 7 bases, with 11 bases spanning the gap. CDR3: CSVDVGNTQYF. DNA for the CDR3: TGCAGCGTGGATGTGGGCAATACGCAGTATTTT.

J is TRBJ2-7 and V is TRBV7-2; 7 bases map to TRBD2. Trimming took 5 bases from V and 2 from J; bases not matched to a gene: 9. The CDR3 spans 15 residues. Germline values: CDR1 SGHTA, CDR2 FQGNSA. The CDR3 coding sequence is TGTGCCAGCAGCCCCGGAGCGGGGCCCCCCTACGAGCAGTACTTC. Its translation: CASSPGAGPPYEQYF.

The gene calls are TRBV7-2 and TRBJ1-5; D gene uncertain. There are 14 residues in the CDR3. Germline lookup yields CDR1 SGHTA and CDR2 FQGNSA. Trimming took off 0 bases at V and 5 bases at J, with 8 bases between the two ends. DNA for the CDR3: TGTGCCAGCAGCTTAGCGGCAGTCTATCAGCCCCAGCATTTT. Residues: CASSLAAVYQPQHF.

V and J are TRBV7-8 and TRBJ2-5, with TRBD2 identical over 8 bases. Germline values: CDR1 SGHVS, CDR2 FQNEAQ. The CDR3 is made up of 16 amino acids. J was trimmed by 4 bases and V by 5 bases; bases with no gene match: 12. The CDR3 DNA sequence: TGTGCCAGCAGCAAGGATAGCGGGGCGGGCGGAGAGACCCAGTACTTC. This encodes CASSKDSGAGGETQYF.

The chain recombines TRBV5-1 with TRBJ1-3; no clear D. The germline V and J ends were trimmed by 2 bases and 0 bases, with 3 bases remaining between them. The germline CDR1 and CDR2 sequences are SGHRS and YFSETQ. The CDR3 is 13 amino acids. CDR3: CASSFSSGNTIYF. CDR3 DNA sequence: TGCGCCAGCAGCTTCTCCTCTGGAAACACCATATATTTT.

V is TRBV12-3 or TRBV12-4 and J is TRBJ2-2, with no clear D. V was trimmed by 7 bases and J by 3 bases, leaving 6 bases between them. The CDR3 covers 12 residues. CDR3 protein: CASTGYTGELFF. The CDR3, as DNA: TGTGCCAGCACCGGGTACACCGGGGAGCTGTTTTTT.

CDR3 region: CASSQVPTRAEQYF. In DNA, the CDR3 is TGCGCCAGCAGCCAAGTGCCCACTAGAGCCGAGCAGTACTTC. The chain is built from TRBV4-1 and TRBJ2-7; maybe TRBD2 (5 bases). V was trimmed by 1 base and J by 6 bases, leaving 13 bases between them. Germline CDR1 and CDR2: MGHRA and YSYEKL. The CDR3 runs 14 residues.

The chain has TRBV2 and TRBJ1-6; TRBD1 aligns across 10 bases. Trimming removed 7 bases from V and 8 bases from J; junction bases left unmatched: 5. The germline V gene has CDR1 SNHLY and CDR2 FYNNEI. The CDR3 has 14 amino acids. CDR3 region: CASNPGQGYSPLHF. CDR3 nucleotides: TGTGCCAGCAATCCGGGACAGGGGTATTCACCCCTCCACTTT.

CDR3 region: CASSGLRRGGVDTQYF. The CDR3 DNA follows: TGTGCCAGCAGTGGTCTAAGGCGGGGGGGCGTGGATACGCAGTATTTT. V usage is TRBV9 and J usage is TRBJ2-3; 9 bases are a match to TRBD2. The CDR3 is made up of 16 amino acids. V lost 5 bases, J lost 6 bases, and 13 bases stayed unmatched. Germline V gene data show CDR1 as SGDLS and CDR2 as YYNGEE.

The rearrangement links TRBV7-9 to TRBJ1-2; 8 bases agree with TRBD1. Germline values: CDR1 SEHNR, CDR2 FQNEAQ (reference sequence). The ends lost 4 bases at V and 7 bases at J; junction bases unmatched: 5. The CDR3 spans 13 residues. CDR3 sequence: CASSSQGDRGYTF. For the CDR3, the DNA is TGTGCCAGCAGCTCACAGGGGGATCGTGGCTACACCTTC.

The chain couples TRBV7-6 to TRBJ1-1; 10 bases align to TRBD1. V was clipped by 0 bases and J by 5 bases; unmatched bases: 3. Germline V gene data show CDR1 as SGHVS and CDR2 as FNYEAQ. The CDR3 contains 15 residues. CDR3 DNA sequence: TGTGCCAGCAGCTTAGCGGCGGACAGGGGGACTGAAGCTTTCTTT. Amino acid sequence: CASSLAADRGTEAFF.

The chain couples TRBV7-9 to TRBJ2-1, with D unclear. This CDR3 comprises 13 residues. The ends were cut back, 5 bases at V and 4 bases at J, with 9 bases in the middle. From germline, CDR1 is SEHNR and CDR2 FQNEAQ (reference sequence). In DNA form, the CDR3 reads TGTGCCAGCAGCCAGACACCTTACAATGAGCAGTTCTTC. Its translation is CASSQTPYNEQFF.

This clone came up a few times. The chain uses TRBV7-3 and TRBJ2-2; D not certain. The CDR3 has 13 residues. Trimming removed 2 bases at V and 5 bases at J, with 6 bases between. Germline V gene data show CDR1 as SGHTA and CDR2 as FQGTGA. The CDR3 sequence is CASSLGPTGELFF. DNA for the CDR3: TGTGCCAGCAGCTTAGGGCCGACCGGGGAGCTGTTTTTT. The full variable domain, in which reference TRBV7-3 and TRBJ2-2 provide the parts outside the CDR3, is GAGVSQTPSNKVTEKGKYVELRCDPISGHTALYWYRQSLGQGPEFLIYFQGTGAADDSGLPNDRFFAVRPEGSVSTLKIQRTERGDSAVYLCASSLGPTGELFFGEGSRLTVL.

V usage is TRBV11-3 and J usage is TRBJ1-1, with TRBD1 as a possible D gene (5 bases). There are 15 residues in the CDR3. V was cut by 4 bases and J by 4 bases, with 16 bases left in between. Germline CDR1 reads SGHNT; CDR2 reads YENEEA. The CDR3 protein is CASSWGGEMGTEAFF. In DNA, the CDR3 is TGTGCCAGCAGCTGGGGGGGGGAGATGGGCACTGAAGCTTTCTTT.